The sequence of this T cell receptor beta chain was determined in a study of OX40 agonist ivuxolimab in advanced cancers. Overall study context: Ivuxolimab was delivered to patients intravenously every 2 weeks at doses spanning 0.01 to 10 mg/kg.

This CDR3 spans 14 amino acids. CDR1 is SEHNR and CDR2 is FQNEAQ in the germline V gene (reference sequence). The germline V and J ends were trimmed by 3 bases and 3 bases, with 11 bases remaining between them. As to this clone: The antigen remains undetermined.

Whole-study results and caveats: Clones of CD4+ and CD8+ blood T cells grew by week 6 at doses of 0.1 to 3.0 mg/kg. More expanded clones were found, on average, in CD8+ than in CD4+ T cells.

Libraries were prepared by immunoSEQ multiplex PCR; TCRdb keeps only in-frame clonotypes and omits some of them. The sample includes roughly 32,000 clones, around 90% of them seen just once. V gene TRBV7-9 combines with J gene TRBJ1-2; D remains unclear. Sequences were derived from CD4+ or CD8+ T cells sorted from blood, sampled in a trial of the OX40 agonist ivuxolimab. This clonotype was obtained from an adult with an advanced solid tumor such as melanoma, head and neck, liver or kidney cancer. As DNA, the CDR3 is TGTGCCAGCAGCTTCTTTATAGCCGACTATGGCTACACCTTC. This encodes CASSFFIADYGYTF.